This T cell receptor beta chain was sequenced in a study of monozygotic twins with inflammatory bowel disease. Overall study results and limits: Among the T cells, different subtypes could not be distinguished. Healthy co-twins exceeded IBD patients in TCRbeta diversity as measured by inverse Simpson.

Each of the TCR libraries took roughly 3,700 ng of total RNA. Eight reactions per sample, run separately, yielded cDNA. After re-calling the 5' RACE reads, TCRdb lists one entry per CDR3 protein, DNA absent. This sample's table reports more than 300,000 distinct CDR3 sequences. Per the germline V gene, CDR1 is SGHVS and CDR2 is FQNEAQ. The CDR3 has 20 residues. About this clonotype: Its specificity is not known.

Sequenced input: blood. The rearrangement joins TRBV7-8 to TRBJ2-3; TCRdb's D call, TRBD1, is unchecked because there is no DNA. The source is a human donor with ulcerative colitis or Crohn's disease, or a healthy co-twin of an affected twin (not recorded which). This CDR3 reads CASSLVRPPPGQGDTDTQYF.